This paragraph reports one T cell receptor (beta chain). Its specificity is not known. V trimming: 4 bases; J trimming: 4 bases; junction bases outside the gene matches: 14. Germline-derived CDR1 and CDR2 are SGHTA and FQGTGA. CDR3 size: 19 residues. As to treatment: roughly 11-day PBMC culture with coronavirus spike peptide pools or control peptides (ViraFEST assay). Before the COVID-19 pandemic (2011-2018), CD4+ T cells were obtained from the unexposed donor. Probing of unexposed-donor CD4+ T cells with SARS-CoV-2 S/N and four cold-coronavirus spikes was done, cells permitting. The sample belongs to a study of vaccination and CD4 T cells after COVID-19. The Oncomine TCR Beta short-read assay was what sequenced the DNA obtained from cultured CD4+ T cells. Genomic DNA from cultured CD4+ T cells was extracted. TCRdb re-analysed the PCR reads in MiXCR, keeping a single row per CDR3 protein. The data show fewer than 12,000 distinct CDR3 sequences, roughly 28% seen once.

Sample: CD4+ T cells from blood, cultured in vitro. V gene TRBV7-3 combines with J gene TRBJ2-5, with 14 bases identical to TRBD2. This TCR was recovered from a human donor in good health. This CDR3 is CASSSGLAGGLLGRETQYF. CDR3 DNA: TGTGCCAGCAGCTCCGGACTAGCGGGAGGCTTGTTGGGGAGAGAGACCCAGTACTTC.